This TCR beta chain was captured by sequencing in a study of graft-versus-host responses after intestinal transplantation. Study summary: For two to four years after anti-thymocyte globulin induction, all recipients took tacrolimus and steroids. Study results and limitations: Ileal or blood samples showed some GvH clones first, and such clones were also found in recipient marrow. Allografts of one patient group, those with graft-donor T cell macrochimerism, had high graft-versus-host to host-versus-graft clonal ratios. Declines in HvG clones occurring early post-transplant were associated with peak circulating GvH clone levels.

In the case of this clone: What it binds is unknown.

Here immunoSEQ multiplex PCR was the method, and the copy in TCRdb shows in-frame clones only, minus some. The sample yields roughly 77,000 clones, roughly 90% seen once. Trimming cost V 4 bases and J 6 bases; bases outside gene matches: 5. Germline CDR1 reads SGHRS; CDR2 reads YFSETQ. CDR3 length: 13 amino acids. This chain connects TRBV5-1 to TRBJ1-1; 8 bases map to TRBD1. This clonotype was sampled from a human donor who received an intestinal transplant. The sequenced sample was unstimulated CD8+ T cells sorted from spleen or lymph node cells, obtained before intestinal transplant. The CDR3, as DNA: TGCGCCAGCAGCGTACAGGGGGGCGCTGAAGCTTTCTTT. Protein sequence: CASSVQGGAEAFF.